This TCR beta chain was sequenced during a study of T cells in Graves' hyperthyroidism and ophthalmopathy. Study-wide findings and caveats: From stable hyperthyroidism, ophthalmopathy was separated by a 13 V-J model. The model forecast ophthalmopathy, anticipating it by a median about 7 months before onset.

Looked up from germline, CDR1 is LGHNT and CDR2 is FRNRAP. This CDR3 contains 14 residues. V dropped 7 bases and J dropped 7 bases, with 19 bases sitting between them. Regions amplified from RNA transcripts were the TCR beta CDR3 regions. The HTBI primer set drove a first-round RT-PCR of the TCR CDR3. TCRdb reanalysed the multiplex PCR reads using MiXCR and keeps one entry per CDR3 protein. The data hold about 400,000 distinct CDR3 sequences, with over 13% observed a single time. About this clonotype: What it recognizes is unknown. This may be a read error, as it is one base from a much larger clone. The CDR3 does not close with the conserved phenylalanine or tryptophan, likely indicating a read error.

V is TRBV12-5 and J is TRBJ2-5; D is ambiguous. This TCR came from a man aged 50 to 59 with Graves' ophthalmopathy. The sequenced material came from blood. The CDR3 DNA follows: TGTGCTAGTGCCCCGTCCGGCGGAGCGTTGACCCAGTACCTC. Protein sequence: CASAPSGGALTQYL.